This TCR beta chain was recovered during a study of blood T cell repertoires in COVID-19. TCRdb's table, derived via immunoSEQ multiplex PCR, lists solely in-frame clones and lacks some. This sample has about 180,000 clones; about 87% occur once, and the top ten carry about 12%. Germline V gene sequence: CDR1 SGHRS, CDR2 YFSETQ. This CDR3 contains 15 residues. V lost 3 bases and J 8 bases, leaving 17 bases between the germline ends. This clone has more than one count but fewer than ten. This sequence was found in a woman aged 70-85 years with COVID-19, enrolled during active disease. The material sequenced was peripheral blood. The V and J genes are TRBV5-1 and TRBJ1-4, with D perhaps matching TRBD1 (6 bases). The CDR3 bases are TGCGCCAGCAGCTCCAGCCCGAACAGGGTCGAAAAACTGTTTTTT. It yields the protein CASSSSPNRVEKLFF.